The following is a T cell receptor beta chain sequence with its context. What it recognizes is unknown. Some 41,000 productive templates were obtained per sample on average. Data came from immunoSEQ multiplex PCR; TCRdb stores just in-frame clones and leaves some out. The repertoire holds several thousand clones, with 57% as singletons. This sample stems from a study of STAT3 mutations in large granular lymphocyte leukemia. V lost 5 bases and J 3 bases, leaving 17 bases between the germline ends. This CDR3 contains 15 residues. CDR1 and CDR2 (germline): LNHNV, YYDKDF (reference sequence). Whole-study findings and limits: Every T-cell large granular lymphocyte leukemia patient had at least one immunodominant TCR beta clonotype. A small but highly pathogenic clone may have been missed. In several patients, dominant TCR clone burden exceeded STAT3 mutant burden, suggesting STAT3 mutation arose secondarily. Sampling intervals varied between patients and samples.

The TCR was taken from a boy aged 5-17 years with T-cell large granular lymphocyte leukemia. Some clones in this sample may be carry-over from other donors' samples. The sequenced sample was peripheral blood mononuclear cells. This rearrangement joins TRBV15 to TRBJ2-7, with a weak D call TRBD2 (5 bases). The CDR3, as DNA: TGTGCCACCAGCCCCGCCCCGATAGCGAACTACGAGCAGTACTTC. This encodes CATSPAPIANYEQYF. Looking up the rest from reference TRBV15 and TRBJ2-7 gives the full variable domain: DAMVIQNPRYQVTQFGKPVTLSCSQTLNHNVMYWYQQKSSQAPKLLFHYYDKDFNNEADTPDNFQSRRPNTSFCFLDIRSPGLGDTAMYLCATSPAPIANYEQYFGPGTRLTVT.